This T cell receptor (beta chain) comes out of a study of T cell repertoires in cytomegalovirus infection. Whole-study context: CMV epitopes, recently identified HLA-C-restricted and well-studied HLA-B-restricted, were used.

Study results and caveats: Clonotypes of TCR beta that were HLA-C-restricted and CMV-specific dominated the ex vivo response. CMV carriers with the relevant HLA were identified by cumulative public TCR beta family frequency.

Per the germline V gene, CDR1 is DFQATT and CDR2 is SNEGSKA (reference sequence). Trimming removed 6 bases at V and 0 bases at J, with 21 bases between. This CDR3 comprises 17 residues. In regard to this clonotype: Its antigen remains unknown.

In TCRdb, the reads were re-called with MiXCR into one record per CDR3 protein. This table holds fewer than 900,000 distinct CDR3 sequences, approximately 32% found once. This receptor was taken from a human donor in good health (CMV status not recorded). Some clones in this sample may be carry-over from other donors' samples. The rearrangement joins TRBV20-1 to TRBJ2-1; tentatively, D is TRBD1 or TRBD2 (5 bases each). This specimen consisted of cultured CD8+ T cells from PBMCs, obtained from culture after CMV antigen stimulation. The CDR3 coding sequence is TGCAGTGCCACTACCCGATCGGGACCGAGCTCCTACAATGAGCAGTTCTTC. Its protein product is CSATTRSGPSSYNEQFF.